This is a list of T cell receptor beta chains from one sample in a study of blood T cell repertoires in COVID-19. Assay: immunoSEQ multiplex PCR; the TCRdb copy retains only in-frame clones and omits some. The sample shows around 280,000 clones, about 90% of them seen only once. Sequenced sample: PBMCs or T cells enriched from blood (not recorded which). The source of these receptors is a woman younger than 35 with acute COVID-19. The CDR3 runs from the conserved cysteine through the conserved F or W. A D gene is named only where the DNA matches it firmly. Clone size, where shown, is once, few, many, or a class for clones that have expanded.

CDR3	DNA	V	J	size	length	D
CSAVLAEINNEQFF	TGCAGCGCCGTCCTAGCGGAGATTAACAATGAGCAGTTCTTC	TRBV29-1	TRBJ2-1	.	14	TRBD2
CASSPQLAGEGGANVLTF	TGTGCCAGCTCACCACAGCTAGCGGGAGAAGGTGGGGCCAACGTCCTGACTTTC	TRBV18	TRBJ2-6	.	18	TRBD2
CARTSGGETQYF	TGTGCCAGGACTAGCGGGGGAGAGACCCAGTACTTC	TRBV21-1	TRBJ2-5	.	12	.
CAWTPRGSYEQYF	TGTGCCTGGACCCCCAGGGGTTCCTACGAGCAGTACTTC	TRBV30	TRBJ2-7	.	13	.
CASSLEAGGTDTQYF	TGTGCCAGCAGCTTAGAAGCAGGGGGCACAGATACGCAGTATTTT	TRBV11-2	TRBJ2-3	.	15	.
CASSLATNYGYTF	TGTGCCAGCAGTTTAGCTACTAACTATGGCTACACCTTC	TRBV12-3/TRBV12-4	TRBJ1-2	.	13	.
CASSLQQGGETQYF	TGTGCCAGCAGCTTGCAACAGGGGGGGGAGACCCAGTACTTC	TRBV7-2	TRBJ2-5	.	14	.
CAAAWTGSYNEQFF	TGTGCCGCAGCATGGACAGGGAGCTACAATGAGCAGTTCTTC	TRBV28	TRBJ2-1	.	14	TRBD1
CASSLLTGNTEAFF	TGTGCCAGCAGTTTATTGACAGGCAACACTGAAGCTTTCTTT	TRBV28	TRBJ1-1	once	14	.
CASSPPGTGFEYF	TGTGCCAGCAGCCCCCCCGGGACAGGGTTCGAGTACTTC	TRBV27	TRBJ2-5	.	13	TRBD1
CASSSGNLAKNIQYF	TGTGCCAGCAGTAGCGGAAATCTAGCCAAAAACATTCAGTACTTC	TRBV27	TRBJ2-4	.	15	.
CAWSVPGEQYF	TGTGCCTGGAGTGTTCCGGGCGAGCAGTACTTC	TRBV30	TRBJ2-7	.	11	.
CASSLNDIQETQYF	TGTGCCAGCAGTTTAAACGACATTCAAGAGACCCAGTACTTC	TRBV27	TRBJ2-5	.	14	.
CASSIAPGDTGELFF	TGTGCCAGTAGTATAGCCCCGGGTGACACCGGGGAGCTGTTTTTT	TRBV19	TRBJ2-2	.	15	.
CASSLTGDYGREQYF	TGTGCCAGCAGTTTAACCGGCGACTACGGTAGGGAGCAGTACTTC	TRBV28	TRBJ2-7	.	15	.
CASSEGNTRGYEQYF	TGTGCCAGCAGTGAAGGGAACACCAGGGGCTACGAGCAGTACTTC	TRBV6-1	TRBJ2-7	.	15	.
CATSRDTVNTEAFF	TGTGCCACCAGCAGAGATACGGTGAACACTGAAGCTTTCTTT	TRBV15	TRBJ1-1	.	14	.
CASSQGLTGGAYEQYF	TGCGCCAGCAGCCAAGGTCTGACAGGGGGCGCCTACGAGCAGTACTTC	TRBV4-3	TRBJ2-7	.	16	TRBD1
CAIWTSGTYEQYF	TGTGCCATTTGGACTAGCGGCACCTACGAGCAGTACTTC	TRBV7-9	TRBJ2-7	.	13	TRBD2
CASIGRRTGLASSYNEQFF	TGTGCCAGCATCGGACGACGAACGGGACTAGCGAGCTCCTACAATGAGCAGTTCTTC	TRBV27	TRBJ2-1	many	19	TRBD2
CASSLRTGDANEKLFF	TGCGCCAGCAGCCTTCGTACAGGCGACGCTAATGAAAAACTGTTTTTT	TRBV4-1	TRBJ1-4	.	16	.
CASSLVESGYTF	TGTGCCAGCAGCTTGGTAGAAAGTGGCTACACCTTC	TRBV7-9	TRBJ1-2	.	12	.
CASSMRQGNEKLFF	TGTGCCAGTAGTATGCGACAGGGGAATGAAAAACTGTTTTTT	TRBV19	TRBJ1-4	.	14	TRBD1
CASRTRDRDNSPLHF	TGTGCCAGCAGAACCCGGGACAGAGATAATTCACCCCTCCACTTT	TRBV6-5	TRBJ1-6	.	15	TRBD1
CASSEYRGRTEAFF	TGTGCCAGCAGTGAATACAGGGGCAGGACTGAAGCTTTCTTT	TRBV6-1	TRBJ1-1	.	14	TRBD1
CSAGGQNEAFF	TGCAGCGCAGGGGGCCAGAATGAAGCTTTCTTT	TRBV29-1	TRBJ1-1	.	11	TRBD1
CATLTGGEKNYGYTF	TGTGCCACCCTGACAGGGGGCGAGAAAAACTATGGCTACACCTTC	TRBV28	TRBJ1-2	once	15	TRBD1
CASSQRLGQTQYF	TGTGCCAGCAGCCAACGACTAGGGCAGACCCAGTACTTC	TRBV7-8	TRBJ2-5	.	13	.
CASSQQTGQGNIQYF	TGTGCCAGCTCACAACAAACGGGACAGGGGAACATTCAGTACTTC	TRBV18	TRBJ2-4	.	15	TRBD1
CATSPAVWGRLNSPLHF	TGTGCCACCAGCCCCGCGGTGTGGGGGCGGTTGAATTCACCCCTCCACTTT	TRBV15	TRBJ1-6	.	17	.
CASSLTGTGKEGPYNEQFF	TGTGCCAGCAGCTTAACAGGGACAGGGAAAGAGGGCCCCTACAATGAGCAGTTCTTC	TRBV7-9	TRBJ2-1	.	19	TRBD1
CAISDSQGSGLGEQYF	TGTGCCATCAGTGACTCACAGGGGTCTGGGCTCGGCGAGCAGTACTTC	TRBV10-3	TRBJ2-7	.	16	TRBD1
CASSQVGVTFF	TGTGCCAGCAGCCAAGTCGGGGTTACGTTCTTC	TRBV3-1/TRBV3-2	TRBJ2-1	.	11	.
CASTSEGWSTDTQYF	TGTGCCAGCACCTCCGAGGGATGGAGCACAGATACGCAGTATTTT	TRBV9	TRBJ2-3	.	15	.
CASSRDSTNQPQHF	TGTGCCAGCAGCCGGGACAGCACTAATCAGCCCCAGCATTTT	TRBV7-9	TRBJ1-5	.	14	TRBD1
CASRGGAGVNSPLHF	TGTGCCAGCAGAGGAGGAGCAGGGGTAAATTCACCCCTCCACTTT	TRBV7-2	TRBJ1-6	.	15	.
CASSPGLAGRYEQYF	TGTGCCAGTAGCCCCGGACTAGCGGGTCGATACGAGCAGTACTTC	TRBV19	TRBJ2-7	.	15	TRBD2
CAWSRGAAYEQYF	TGTGCCTGGAGTCGGGGGGCCGCCTACGAGCAGTACTTC	TRBV30	TRBJ2-7	.	13	.
CASSRPQTYEQYF	TGTGCCAGCAGTCGGCCACAGACCTACGAGCAGTACTTC	TRBV6-2/TRBV6-3	TRBJ2-7	.	13	.
CASSVGRGGYNEQFF	TGTGCCAGCAGCGTGGGACGGGGGGGATACAATGAGCAGTTCTTC	TRBV9	TRBJ2-1	once	15	TRBD2
CASSPSGTGGGLIPEAFF	TGTGCCAGCTCGCCTTCAGGGACAGGGGGAGGTCTCATCCCTGAAGCTTTCTTT	TRBV18	TRBJ1-1	once	18	TRBD1
CASSLDPDSNQPQHF	TGTGCCAGCAGCTTAGATCCAGATAGCAATCAGCCCCAGCATTTT	TRBV11-2	TRBJ1-5	.	15	.
CASSIINAGGNQPQHF	TGTGCCAGTAGTATAATCAACGCAGGGGGCAATCAGCCCCAGCATTTT	TRBV19	TRBJ1-5	.	16	.
CASSPGLAGGETQYF	TGCGCCAGCAGCCCAGGACTAGCGGGAGGGGAGACCCAGTACTTC	TRBV5-1	TRBJ2-5	.	15	TRBD2
CASSDRLIAGGGTGELFF	TGTGCCAGTAGTGATCGATTAATAGCGGGAGGGGGCACCGGGGAGCTGTTTTTT	TRBV19	TRBJ2-2	.	18	TRBD2
CASSQVAGSPTDTQYF	TGTGCCAGCAGCCAAGTTGCGGGGTCCCCCACAGATACGCAGTATTTT	TRBV4-2	TRBJ2-3	.	16	.
CASSLMSGLAGYNEQFF	TGTGCCAGCAGCTTGATGTCGGGACTAGCGGGATACAATGAGCAGTTCTTC	TRBV5-6	TRBJ2-1	.	17	TRBD2
CASSVAGLNTGELFF	TGTGCCAGCAGCGTAGCGGGACTCAACACCGGGGAGCTGTTTTTT	TRBV9	TRBJ2-2	.	15	.
CASSHTPSGRVYEQYF	TGTGCCAGCAGCCACACACCTAGCGGGAGGGTCTACGAGCAGTACTTC	TRBV7-9	TRBJ2-7	.	16	TRBD2
CASSKLRDSEQYF	TGTGCCAGCAGTAAACTACGGGATAGCGAGCAGTACTTC	TRBV28	TRBJ2-7	.	13	.
CASSQLTSAGGNNEQFF	TGTGCCAGCAGCCAACTAACTTCGGCGGGGGGGAACAATGAGCAGTTCTTC	TRBV4-2	TRBJ2-1	.	17	TRBD2
CAYLRAGRSDGYTF	TGCGCGTACCTCCGTGCGGGTCGCTCAGATGGCTACACCTTC	TRBV29-1	TRBJ1-2	.	14	.
CASSWGTGTNYGYTF	TGTGCCAGCAGCTGGGGGACAGGTACTAACTATGGCTACACCTTC	TRBV5-6	TRBJ1-2	once	15	TRBD1